The rows below give T cell receptor beta chains drawn from one sample of a study of blood T cell repertoires in COVID-19. Sequenced by immunoSEQ multiplex PCR; TCRdb stores in-frame clones only, minus some. This table holds roughly 180,000 clones, about four fifths found once. Sequences were obtained from peripheral blood. The receptors were sampled from a woman between 40 and 55 years old with COVID-19, enrolled during active disease. The CDR3 runs from the conserved cysteine through the conserved F or W. D genes are given only for firm matches. Rows give clone size only sometimes, using once, few, many, or a class for an expanded clone.

15 TRBJ2-2 . TRBV9 . TGTGCCAGCAGCGGAACCCGGGGGAACACCGGGGAGCTGTTTTTT CASSGTRGNTGELFF
14 TRBJ2-7 TRBD1 TRBV30 . TGTGCCTGGGGAGGGACAGGGGGCTACTACGAGCAGTACTTC CAWGGTGGYYEQYF
19 TRBJ2-7 TRBD2 TRBV28 . TGTGCCAGCAGTTTGGGACTAGCGGGATCCAAAAACGATAAGAACGAGCAGTACTTC CASSLGLAGSKNDKNEQYF
13 TRBJ2-3 . TRBV5-1 . TGCGCCAGCAGGCTGACAGTCACAGATACGCAGTATTTT CASRLTVTDTQYF
15 TRBJ2-1 TRBD1 TRBV6-5 . TGTGCCAGCCTCCCGGGACAGGCTGTATACAATGAGCAGTTCTTC CASLPGQAVYNEQFF
16 TRBJ2-7 TRBD1 TRBV15 . TGTGCCACCAGCAGCCCCCCGGACAGGAGCTCCTACGAGCAGTACTTC CATSSPPDRSSYEQYF
13 TRBJ2-1 . TRBV5-1 . TGCGCCAGCAGCCAGGAAGCCCCAAATGAGCAGTTCTTC CASSQEAPNEQFF
14 TRBJ1-1 . TRBV6-5 . TGTGCCAGCAGCTGGACAGCCCAGGGCACTGAAGCTTTCTTT CASSWTAQGTEAFF
15 TRBJ2-7 TRBD2 TRBV7-8 . TGTGCCAGCAGCCCCGGACTAGCGGGACCTACAAAGCAGTACTTC CASSPGLAGPTKQYF
15 TRBJ1-6 TRBD1 TRBV4-2 . TGTGCCAGCAGCCACAGACAGGGCGGGGATTCGTCCCTCCACTTT CASSHRQGGDSSLHF
12 TRBJ2-1 . TRBV28 . TGTGCCAGTCGGACTGGTAATGGTGAGCAGTTCTTC CASRTGNGEQFF
16 TRBJ2-3 . TRBV27 . TGTGCCAGCAGTTTATCCCAGGGATGGGGCACAGATACGCAGTATTTT CASSLSQGWGTDTQYF
15 TRBJ1-1 TRBD1 TRBV7-3 . TGTGCCAGCAGCTTACAATCAGGGGGAAACACTGAAGCTTTCTTT CASSLQSGGNTEAFF
14 TRBJ2-1 . TRBV28 . TGTGCCAGCAGTTTACCGGGGAGCTACAATGAGCAGTTCTTC CASSLPGSYNEQFF
17 TRBJ2-2 TRBD2 TRBV14 . TGTGCCAGCAGCCAGTATGGCGGGAGTAGTATCACCGGGGAGCTGTTTTTT CASSQYGGSSITGELFF
15 TRBJ1-6 TRBD1 TRBV9 . TGTGCCAGCAGCCAGGGGACAGGGGATAATTCACCCCTCCACTTT CASSQGTGDNSPLHF
14 TRBJ2-5 TRBD2 TRBV19 . TGTGCCAGTAGTATGCTAGCGGCCTCGGAGACCCAGTACTTC CASSMLAASETQYF
13 TRBJ1-5 . TRBV3-1/TRBV3-2 few TGTGCCAGCAGCCATTCCAACCAGCGGCCCCAGCATTTT CASSHSNQRPQHF
16 TRBJ2-7 . TRBV9 . TGTGCCAGCAGCGTAGCTGGAGGCGGTAGCTCCTACGAGCAGTACTTC CASSVAGGGSSYEQYF
13 TRBJ1-1 . TRBV18 . TGTGCCAGCTCACCGTCCCAGAACACTGAAGCTTTCTTT CASSPSQNTEAFF
16 TRBJ1-4 . TRBV11-1 . TGTGCCAGCAGCTTGGTCAGACGGACAGTGCGTGAAAAACTGTTTTTT CASSLVRRTVREKLFF
13 TRBJ1-1 . TRBV19 . TGTGCCAGCGCCTCGACCGGGAAAACTGAAGCTTTCTTT CASASTGKTEAFF
12 TRBJ2-3 TRBD2 TRBV29-1 . TGCAGTGGACTAGACGGGGCGGGTACGCAGTATTTT CSGLDGAGTQYF
14 TRBJ2-1 . TRBV7-9 . TGTGCCAGCAGCTCCGGGGGTTACGAATGGGAGCAGTTCTTC CASSSGGYEWEQFF
16 TRBJ2-1 . TRBV4-1 . TGCGCCAGCAGCCAAGGACACCCGAGCTCCTACAATGAGCAGTTCTTC CASSQGHPSSYNEQFF
16 TRBJ2-6 TRBD1 TRBV19 . TGTGCCAGTAGTCCCGGGACAGGGTTTGGGGCCAACGTCCTGACTTTC CASSPGTGFGANVLTF
15 TRBJ2-7 TRBD2 TRBV6-5 . TGTGCCAGCAGTCGAACGAGACTAGCGGAGTTAGAGCAGTACTTC CASSRTRLAELEQYF
15 TRBJ1-5 TRBD1 TRBV30 . TGTGCCTGGAGTGACAGGGGCCTCGGCAATCAGCCCCAGCATTTT CAWSDRGLGNQPQHF
15 TRBJ1-2 TRBD1 TRBV24-1 . TGTGCCACCAGTGAAAGGGACAGGTCATTGAGAGGCTACACCTTC CATSERDRSLRGYTF
14 TRBJ1-1 TRBD1 TRBV11-1 . TGTGCCAGCAGCGCGGGACAGGGGGACACTGAAGCTTTCTTT CASSAGQGDTEAFF
14 TRBJ2-1 TRBD2 TRBV6-2/TRBV6-3 . TGTGCCAGCAGTGTTAATGGCGGGAGCAATGAGCAGTTCTTC CASSVNGGSNEQFF
14 TRBJ1-4 . TRBV7-9 . TGTGCCAGCAGCTTGACGGGGGGCGGTGAAAAACTGTTTTTT CASSLTGGGEKLFF
14 TRBJ2-3 . TRBV7-8 . TGTGCCAGCAGCTTTGGGACTCCCACAGATACGCAGTATTTT CASSFGTPTDTQYF
19 TRBJ2-1 TRBD2 TRBV9 . TGTGCCAGCAGCCTCGGGGGTAGCGGGATTCAACGGTCCTACAATGAGCAGTTCTTC CASSLGGSGIQRSYNEQFF
14 TRBJ2-7 . TRBV19 . TGTGCCAGTAGTCCCACATTGGACAATCGCGAGCAGTACTTC CASSPTLDNREQYF
13 TRBJ2-5 TRBD2 TRBV30 . TGTGCCGGAATAGCGGGAGTAGGAGAGACCCAGTACTTC CAGIAGVGETQYF
14 TRBJ2-1 . TRBV5-1 . TGCGCCAGCAGAGTTGAGGGCTCCTACAATGAGCAGTTCTTC CASRVEGSYNEQFF
18 TRBJ2-5 TRBD1 TRBV2 . TGTGCCAGCAAGGGCCCACACACCGGGACAGGGTCTCAAGAGACCCAGTACTTC CASKGPHTGTGSQETQYF
12 TRBJ2-3 . TRBV10-3 . TGTGCCATCAGCGGGGATACAGATACGCAGTATTTT CAISGDTDTQYF
17 TRBJ1-4 TRBD1 TRBV18 . TGTGCCAGCTCACAACTGGACAGGGGAGCAACTAATGAAAAACTGTTTTTT CASSQLDRGATNEKLFF
18 TRBJ2-2 TRBD1 TRBV9 . TGTGCCAGCAGCGTAGCTGAGAGGGGGCCTAGGAACACCGGGGAGCTGTTTTTT CASSVAERGPRNTGELFF
16 TRBJ1-1 TRBD1 TRBV19 many TGTGCCAGTACCCCCATTGGAGGGGGCCTTCGGACTGAAGCTTTCTTT CASTPIGGGLRTEAFF
11 TRBJ2-7 TRBD1 TRBV29-1 . TGCAGCGCCGGGACAGACTACGAGCAGTACTTC CSAGTDYEQYF
13 TRBJ1-1 . TRBV6-5 . TGTGCCAGCAGCCGGGGGGGGCCGGAAGAAGCTTTCTTT CASSRGGPEEAFF
13 TRBJ2-4 . TRBV2 . TGTGCCAGCGGGACCGGGAGACAAAACATTCAGTACTTC CASGTGRQNIQYF
15 TRBJ2-7 TRBD2 TRBV7-9 . TGTGCCAGCAGCCGAGGGACTAGCGGGTCCTACGAGCAGTACTTC CASSRGTSGSYEQYF
13 TRBJ1-5 . TRBV19 few TGTGCCAGTAAAGACTTCGGGGGGCAGCCCCAGCATTTT CASKDFGGQPQHF
14 TRBJ1-5 . TRBV19 . TGTGCCAGTACTCTCTCAGGGCTAAATCAGCCCCAGCATTTT CASTLSGLNQPQHF
14 TRBJ1-1 . TRBV5-4 few TGTGCCAGCAGCTTGGGACTCCAGAACACTGAAGCTTTCTTT CASSLGLQNTEAFF
14 TRBJ1-2 . TRBV7-8 . TGTGCCAGCAGCTTAGGAGGTGGAGGGTATGGCTACACCTTC CASSLGGGGYGYTF
11 TRBJ2-5 . TRBV30 . TGTGCCTGGAATACAGGGATCACCCAGTACTTC CAWNTGITQYF
13 TRBJ2-7 TRBD1 TRBV25-1 . TGTGCCAGCAGTGGCTGGACAGGGGGGGAGCAGTACTTC CASSGWTGGEQYF
17 TRBJ2-5 . TRBV7-8 . TGTGCCAGCAGCTCCACCCAGGGGCGACCCTTCCAAGAGACCCAGTACTTC CASSSTQGRPFQETQYF
15 TRBJ2-1 . TRBV13 . TGTGCCAGCAGCACGAGAGGGAGCTCCTACAATGAGCAGTTCTTC CASSTRGSSYNEQFF
14 TRBJ2-1 TRBD2 TRBV6-5 . TGTGCCAGCTCGGGGGGGCGGAGTTGGAATGAGCAGTTCTTC CASSGGRSWNEQFF
16 TRBJ2-1 TRBD1 TRBV27 . TGTGCCAGCAGAAAAACAGGGGCTCCTTCCTACAATGAGCAGTTCTTC CASRKTGAPSYNEQFF
14 TRBJ1-6 TRBD1 TRBV7-2 . TGTGCCAGCACCCGGGACAGGGGAAATTCACCCCTCCACTTT CASTRDRGNSPLHF